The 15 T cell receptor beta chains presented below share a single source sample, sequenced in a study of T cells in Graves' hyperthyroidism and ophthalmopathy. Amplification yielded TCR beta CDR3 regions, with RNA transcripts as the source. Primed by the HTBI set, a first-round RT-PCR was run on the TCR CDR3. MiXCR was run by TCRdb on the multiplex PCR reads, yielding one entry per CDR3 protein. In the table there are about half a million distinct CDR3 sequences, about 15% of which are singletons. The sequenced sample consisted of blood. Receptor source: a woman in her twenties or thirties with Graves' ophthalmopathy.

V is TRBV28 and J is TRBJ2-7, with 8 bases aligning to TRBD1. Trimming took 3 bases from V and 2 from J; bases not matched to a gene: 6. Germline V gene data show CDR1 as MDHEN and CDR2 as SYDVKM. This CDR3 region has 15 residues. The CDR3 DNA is TGTGCCAGCAGTTTGGACAGGGAATCCACCTACGAGCAGTACTTC. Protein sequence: CASSLDRESTYEQYF.

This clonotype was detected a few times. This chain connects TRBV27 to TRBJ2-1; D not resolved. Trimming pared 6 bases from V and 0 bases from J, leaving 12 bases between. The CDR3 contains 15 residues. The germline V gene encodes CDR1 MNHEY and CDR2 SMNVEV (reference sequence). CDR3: CASSFSASSYNEQFF. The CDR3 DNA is TGTGCCAGCAGCTTTAGTGCTAGCTCCTACAATGAGCAGTTCTTC.

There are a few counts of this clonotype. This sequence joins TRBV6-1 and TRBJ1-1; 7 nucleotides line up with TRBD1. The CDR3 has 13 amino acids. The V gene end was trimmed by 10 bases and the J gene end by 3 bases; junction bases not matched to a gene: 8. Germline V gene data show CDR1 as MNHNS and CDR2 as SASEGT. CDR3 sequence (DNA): TGTGCCACGACAGGGATGGGGGACACTGAAGCTTTCTTT. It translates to CATTGMGDTEAFF.

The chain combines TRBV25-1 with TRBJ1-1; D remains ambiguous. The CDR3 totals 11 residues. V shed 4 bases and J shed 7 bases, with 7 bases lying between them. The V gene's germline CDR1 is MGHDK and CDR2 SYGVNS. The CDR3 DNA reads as TGTGCCAGCAGTGTGACAAGTGAAGCTTTCTTT. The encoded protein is CASSVTSEAFF.

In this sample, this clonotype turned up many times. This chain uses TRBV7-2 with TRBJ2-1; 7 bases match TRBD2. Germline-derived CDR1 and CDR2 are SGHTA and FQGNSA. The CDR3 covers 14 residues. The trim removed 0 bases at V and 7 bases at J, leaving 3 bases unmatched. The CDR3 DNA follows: TGTGCCAGCAGCTTAGCACTAGCGATGAATGAGCAGTTCTTC. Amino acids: CASSLALAMNEQFF.

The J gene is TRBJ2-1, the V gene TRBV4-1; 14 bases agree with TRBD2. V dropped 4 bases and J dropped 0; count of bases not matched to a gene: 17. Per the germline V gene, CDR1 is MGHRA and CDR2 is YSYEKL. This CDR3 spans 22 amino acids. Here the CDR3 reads CASSLPRGTSGSPLSSYNEQFF. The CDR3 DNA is TGCGCCAGCAGCCTCCCCCGCGGGACTAGCGGGAGTCCCCTGAGCTCCTACAATGAGCAGTTCTTC.

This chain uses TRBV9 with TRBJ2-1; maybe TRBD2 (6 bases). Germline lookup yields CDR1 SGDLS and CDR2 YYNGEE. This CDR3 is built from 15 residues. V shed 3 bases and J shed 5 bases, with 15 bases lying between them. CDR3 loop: CASSARLVGHNEQFF. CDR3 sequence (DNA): TGTGCCAGCAGCGCCCGACTAGTAGGGCACAATGAGCAGTTCTTC.

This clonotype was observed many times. CDR3 sequence reads: CASSRGTGTNEKLFF. The CDR3 bases are TGTGCCAGCAGCCGCGGCACAGGGACTAATGAAAAACTGTTTTTT. The chain joins TRBV3-1 to TRBJ1-4; tentatively, D is TRBD1 (6 bases). Germline CDR1 and CDR2: LGHDT and YNNKEL (reference sequence). Trimming took 4 bases from V and 2 from J, leaving 11 bases between them. The CDR3 has 15 residues.

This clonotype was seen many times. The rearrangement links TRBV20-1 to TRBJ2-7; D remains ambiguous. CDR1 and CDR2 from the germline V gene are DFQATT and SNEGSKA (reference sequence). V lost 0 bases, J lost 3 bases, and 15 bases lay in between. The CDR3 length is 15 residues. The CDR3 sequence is CSARDPLWENYEQYF. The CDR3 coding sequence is TGCAGTGCTAGAGATCCCCTTTGGGAAAACTACGAGCAGTACTTC.

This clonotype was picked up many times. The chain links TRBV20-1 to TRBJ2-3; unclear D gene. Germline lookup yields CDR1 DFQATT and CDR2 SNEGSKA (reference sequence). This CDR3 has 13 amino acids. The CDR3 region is CIVDVGGTDTQYF. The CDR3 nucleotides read TGCATCGTGGACGTTGGGGGCACAGATACGCAGTATTTT.

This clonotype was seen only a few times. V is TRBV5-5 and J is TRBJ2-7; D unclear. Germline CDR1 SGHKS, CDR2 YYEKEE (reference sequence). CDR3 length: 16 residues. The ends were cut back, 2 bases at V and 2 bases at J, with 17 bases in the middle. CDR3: CASSLVPRTGAYEQYF. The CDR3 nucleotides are TGTGCCAGCAGCTTAGTTCCTAGAACTGGGGCCTACGAGCAGTACTTC.

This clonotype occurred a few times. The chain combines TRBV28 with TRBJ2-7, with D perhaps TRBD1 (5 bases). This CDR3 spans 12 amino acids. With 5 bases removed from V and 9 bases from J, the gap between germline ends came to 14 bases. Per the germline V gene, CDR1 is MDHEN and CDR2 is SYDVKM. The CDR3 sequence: CASSPAGNVQYF. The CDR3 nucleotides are TGTGCCAGCAGTCCCGCAGGGAATGTGCAGTACTTC.

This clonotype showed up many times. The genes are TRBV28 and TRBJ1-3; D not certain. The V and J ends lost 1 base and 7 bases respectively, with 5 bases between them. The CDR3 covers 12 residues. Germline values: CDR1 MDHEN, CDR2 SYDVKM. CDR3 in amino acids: CASSLSTNTIYF. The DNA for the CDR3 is TGTGCCAGCAGTTTATCGACGAACACCATATATTTT. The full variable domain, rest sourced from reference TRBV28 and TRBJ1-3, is DVKVTQSSRYLVKRTGEKVFLECVQDMDHENMFWYRQDPGLGLRLIYFSYDVKMKEKGDIPEGYSVSREKKERFSLILESASTNQTSMYLCASSLSTNTIYFGEGSWLTVV.

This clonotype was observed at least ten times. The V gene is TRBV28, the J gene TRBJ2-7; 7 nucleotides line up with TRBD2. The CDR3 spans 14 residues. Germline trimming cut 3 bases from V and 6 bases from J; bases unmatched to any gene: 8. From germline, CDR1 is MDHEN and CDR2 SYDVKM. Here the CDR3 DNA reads TGTGCCAGCAGTTTGGGGGGGGAGGTGGTCGAGCAGTACTTC. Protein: CASSLGGEVVEQYF.

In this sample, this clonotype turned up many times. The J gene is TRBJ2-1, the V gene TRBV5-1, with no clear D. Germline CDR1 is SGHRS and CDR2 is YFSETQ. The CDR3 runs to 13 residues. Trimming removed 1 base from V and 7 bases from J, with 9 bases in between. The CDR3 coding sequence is TGCGCCAGCAGCTTGTCCGCAACGAATGAGCAGTTCTTC. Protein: CASSLSATNEQFF.